The following is a T cell receptor (beta chain) sequence with its context. These data come from a study of blood T cell repertoires in COVID-19. V dropped 1 base and J dropped 4; count of bases not matched to a gene: 6. CDR1 is SGDLS and CDR2 is YYNGEE in the germline V gene. The CDR3 is made up of 15 amino acids. Some clones are missing from TCRdb's copy, which holds only in-frame ones; the method was immunoSEQ multiplex PCR. Of roughly 40,000 clones listed, over 75% are singletons. The clonotype originates from a middle-aged woman with acute or convalescent COVID-19. The chain couples TRBV9 to TRBJ2-5; 8 bases match TRBD2. Sequenced material: peripheral blood. CDR3 DNA sequence: TGTGCCAGCAGCGTAAGGGGCGCGGGAGGAGAGACCCAGTACTTC. It is translated as CASSVRGAGGETQYF.